The 8 T cell receptor beta chains presented below share a single source sample, sequenced in a study of blood T cell repertoires in COVID-19. Assay: immunoSEQ multiplex PCR; the TCRdb copy retains only in-frame clones and omits some. The repertoire consists of some 220,000 clones, with around four fifths occurring once and the leading ten covering over 5.5%. The sample was peripheral blood. Receptor source: a woman aged 55-69 years with active or convalescent COVID-19.

This clone was detected once. The CDR3 DNA reads as TGTGCCAGCGGACCGGGGGGGGTGGGCCAGCCCCAGCATTTT. The encoded protein is CASGPGGVGQPQHF. The V call is TRBV2, the J call TRBJ1-5, with TRBD1 as a possible D gene (5 bases). Germline V lookup: CDR1 SNHLY, CDR2 FYNNEI. The V end lost 8 bases, the J end lost 7 bases, and 18 bases lay between the germline ends. The CDR3 consists of 14 residues. Complete variable domain (other parts from reference TRBV2 and TRBJ1-5): EPEVTQTPSHQVTQMGQEVILRCVPISNHLYFYWYRQILGQKVEFLVSFYNNEISEKSEIFDDQFSVERPDGSNFTLKIRSTKLEDSAMYFCASGPGGVGQPQHFGDGTRLSIL.

This clone was detected only once. V gene TRBV15 combines with J gene TRBJ1-2, with 8 bases that match TRBD1. V lost 0 bases to trimming and J lost 11 bases; unmatched junction nucleotides: 11. CDR3 size: 15 residues. CDR1 and CDR2 (germline): LNHNV, YYDKDF (reference sequence). This chain's CDR3 is CATSRDRDRLKGYTF. The CDR3 nucleotides read TGTGCCACCAGCAGAGATCGGGACAGGTTGAAGGGATACACCTTC. Based on the CDR3 plus reference TRBV15 and TRBJ1-2, the full variable domain is DAMVIQNPRYQVTQFGKPVTLSCSQTLNHNVMYWYQQKSSQAPKLLFHYYDKDFNNEADTPDNFQSRRPNTSFCFLDIRSPGLGDTAMYLCATSRDRDRLKGYTFGSGTRLTVV.

The J gene is TRBJ2-1, the V gene TRBV5-4; TRBD1 matches at 8 bases. In germline, CDR1 is SGHNT, CDR2 YYREEE (reference sequence). The CDR3 is 15 residues long. J lost 8 bases, V lost 0 bases, and 7 bases had no gene match. The DNA of the CDR3 is TGTGCCAGCAGCTTGGTAAGGACAGGGATCGATGAGCAGTTCTTC. Translated: CASSLVRTGIDEQFF.

The V call is TRBV6-5, the J call TRBJ1-3, with D perhaps TRBD1 (5 bases). Germline CDR1 is MNHEY and CDR2 is SVGAGI. The CDR3 contains 14 residues. Trimming left V 2 bases short and J 4 bases short, with 9 bases between. This CDR3 is CASSYSRAGNTIYF. CDR3 nucleotide sequence: TGTGCCAGCAGTTACAGCAGGGCAGGAAACACCATATATTTT.

CDR3 sequence reads: CASSPMGDRGSNEQFF. The CDR3, as DNA: TGTGCCAGCAGCCCCATGGGGGACAGGGGGTCAAATGAGCAGTTCTTC. The genes are TRBV13 and TRBJ2-1; 11 bases map to TRBD1. V lost 5 bases and J lost 7; bases outside the gene matches: 10. Germline assignment: CDR1 PRHDT and CDR2 FYEKMQ (reference sequence). The CDR3 extends over 16 amino acids.

The chain combines TRBV15 with TRBJ2-1; D is uncertain. The CDR3 extends over 13 amino acids. Germline lookup yields CDR1 LNHNV and CDR2 YYDKDF (reference sequence). V dropped 0 bases and J dropped 6 bases, with 6 bases sitting between them. CDR3 protein: CATSRDKPNEQFF. DNA of the CDR3: TGTGCCACCAGCAGAGATAAGCCCAATGAGCAGTTCTTC.

To note about this clone: One junction end does not reproduce the germline sequence, and a read error may be involved. This CDR3 reads CASSNSGQGSYGYTF. CDR3 nucleotides: TGTGCCAGCAGTAACTCCGGACAGGGCTCTTATGGCTACACCTTC. J is TRBJ1-2 and V is TRBV6-5; 8 bases align to TRBD1. The germline V gene has CDR1 MNHEY and CDR2 SVGAGI. The CDR3 spans 15 residues.

The chain's CDR3 is CASSPTRTIYEQYV. The CDR3 nucleotides read TGTGCCAGCAGTCCCACCCGGACTATATACGAGCAGTACGTC. The gene calls are TRBV6-2 or TRBV6-3 and TRBJ2-7, with a weak D call TRBD2 (6 bases). V was trimmed by 5 bases and J by 4 bases, leaving 15 bases between them. CDR3 length equals 14 residues. Per the germline V gene, CDR1 is MNHEY and CDR2 is SVGEGT.